These 7 T cell receptor beta chains were sequenced from one sample in a study of radiotherapy plus CTLA-4 blockade in lung cancer. Generated by immunoSEQ multiplex PCR, the TCRdb table keeps only in-frame clones and is missing some. The top ten clones hold around 0.8% of a sample with tens of thousands of clones, roughly 86% of them seen once. The specimen was peripheral blood, collected from a patient treated with radiotherapy plus ipilimumab. The receptors were gathered from a human donor with non-small cell lung cancer who had stable disease on radiotherapy plus ipilimumab.

The rearrangement joins TRBV7-2 to TRBJ1-3; D is uncertain. The germline gives CDR1 SGHTA, CDR2 FQGNSA. The CDR3 is 12 residues long. V lost 8 bases, J lost 8 bases, and 13 bases lay in between. The CDR3 region is CASSLTVDTIYF. The CDR3 DNA follows: TGTGCCAGCTCCCTAACTGTGGACACCATATATTTT.

The chain has TRBV29-1 and TRBJ2-1; D uncertain. Germline V CDR1 and CDR2: SQVTM, ANQGSEA. The CDR3 extends over 9 amino acids. V lost 2 bases to trimming and J lost 8 bases, with 1 base between them. CDR3 sequence: CSVEYEQFF. The CDR3 DNA reads TGCAGCGTTGAATATGAGCAGTTCTTC.

The rearrangement uses TRBV27 and TRBJ1-5; a weak D match, TRBD1 (5 bases). Germline loops: CDR1 MNHEY, CDR2 SMNVEV (reference sequence). This CDR3 is built from 14 residues. V was cut by 7 bases and J by 1 base, with 11 bases left in between. The CDR3 DNA reads as TGTGCCAGCATGCTTAGACAGAGCAATCAGCCCCAGCATTTT. It translates to CASMLRQSNQPQHF.

V and J are TRBV6-1 and TRBJ2-7, with D possibly matching TRBD1 (5 bases). The CDR3 has 14 residues. Trimming removed 6 bases at V and 0 bases at J, with 12 bases between. Germline-derived CDR1 and CDR2 are MNHNS and SASEGT. As DNA, the CDR3 is TGTGCCAGCAGAATGACAGAACTCTCCTACGAGCAGTACTTC. Protein: CASRMTELSYEQYF.

This chain uses TRBV5-1 with TRBJ2-3, with TRBD2 identical over 7 bases. V shed 2 bases and J 1 base; nucleotides not matched to a gene: 4. Germline V gene sequence: CDR1 SGHRS, CDR2 YFSETQ. The CDR3 is 15 amino acids. The chain's CDR3 is CASSFGEGGTDTQYF. The CDR3 DNA sequence: TGCGCCAGCAGCTTTGGGGAGGGTGGCACAGATACGCAGTATTTT.

J is TRBJ2-7 and V is TRBV5-1; perhaps TRBD2 as D (5 bases). This CDR3 region has 13 residues. Germline loops: CDR1 SGHRS, CDR2 YFSETQ. V lost 3 bases to trimming and J lost 1 base, with 8 bases between them. The CDR3 is CASSSGSSYEQYF. CDR3 in DNA: TGCGCCAGCAGCTCGGGGAGTTCCTACGAGCAGTACTTC.

J is TRBJ1-1 and V is TRBV30, with 7 bases aligning to TRBD1. Losses at the gene ends were 5 bases for V and 2 bases for J; bases not matched to a gene: 5. Germline CDR1 is GTSNPN and CDR2 is SVGIG (reference sequence). The CDR3 spans 13 residues. The CDR3: CAWSRDRNTEAFF. The CDR3 DNA follows: TGTGCCTGGTCCCGGGACAGAAACACTGAAGCTTTCTTT. The full variable domain, rest sourced from reference TRBV30 and TRBJ1-1, is SQTIHQWPATLVQPVGSPLSLECTVEGTSNPNLYWYRQAAGRGLQLLFYSVGIGQISSEVPQNLSASRPQDRQFILSSKKLLLSDSGFYLCAWSRDRNTEAFFGQGTRLTVV.